This entry lists 6 T cell receptor beta chains sequenced from one sample in a study of early T cells in non-severe SARS-CoV-2 infection. TCRdb redid the calling of the 5' RACE reads with MiXCR, one entry per CDR3 protein. The sample has about 30,000 distinct CDR3 sequences, 6% to 7% seen once; the top ten hold over 35%. Material: whole blood. The receptors originated from an adult who was a healthcare worker with PCR-confirmed SARS-CoV-2 infection or an uninfected control (not recorded which).

This clonotype was observed a few times. This rearrangement joins TRBV6-4 to TRBJ2-1; a possible D gene is TRBD2 (5 bases). The CDR3 has 16 residues. Trimming left V 4 bases short and J 0 bases short, with 13 bases between. Germline V gene sequence: CDR1 MRHNA, CDR2 SNTAGT. Here the CDR3 DNA reads TGTGCCAGCAGTGTGGAAGGTGGGAGCTCCTACAATGAGCAGTTCTTC. Its translation is CASSVEGGSSYNEQFF.

The rearrangement joins TRBV24-1 to TRBJ2-1, with unresolved D. With 3 bases removed from V and 6 bases from J, the gap between germline ends came to 14 bases. CDR1 is KGHDR and CDR2 is SFDVKD in the germline V gene. The CDR3 extends over 15 amino acids. Written as DNA, the CDR3 is TGTGCCACCAGTGATCCCCTGTTAGCTCGCAATGAGCAGTTCTTC. Encoded protein: CATSDPLLARNEQFF.

This clonotype appeared many times. The chain carries TRBV19 and TRBJ2-7, with 11 bases that match TRBD1. The germline gives CDR1 LNHDA, CDR2 SQIVND (reference sequence). V gave up 0 bases and J gave up 3 bases; unmatched junction bases: 1. The CDR3 runs 15 residues. In nucleotides, the CDR3 is TGTGCCAGTAGTATAGATGGGACAGGGGGCTACGAGCAGTACTTC. It translates to CASSIDGTGGYEQYF.

This clonotype was recorded a few times. The chain recombines TRBV2 with TRBJ1-2, with D perhaps TRBD1 (6 bases). CDR3 length: 15 residues. V was pared by 2 bases and J by 11 bases, with 21 bases between. CDR1 and CDR2 (germline): SNHLY, FYNNEI. This chain's CDR3 is CASSEPRQERPGYTF. The DNA for the CDR3 is TGTGCCAGCAGTGAACCCCGACAGGAACGGCCCGGGTACACCTTC.

This clonotype appeared many times. This chain joins TRBV20-1 and TRBJ1-2, with TRBD1 identical over 9 bases. The junction had 9 bases not matched to a gene; V was cut back by 3 bases and J by 1 base. CDR1 is DFQATT and CDR2 is SNEGSKA in the germline V gene (reference sequence). The CDR3 is 16 amino acids. CDR3 sequence reads: CSARTRDRDLNYGYTF. CDR3 sequence (DNA): TGCAGTGCTAGGACCCGGGACAGGGACCTTAACTATGGCTACACCTTC.

This clonotype showed up many times. This rearrangement joins TRBV6-4 to TRBJ2-7; TRBD1 matches 7 bases. Germline CDR1 is MRHNA and CDR2 is SNTAGT. This CDR3 region has 11 residues. Losses at the gene ends were 6 bases for V and 5 bases for J; bases not matched to a gene: 1. CDR3 protein: CASRTGNEQYF. The CDR3 bases are TGTGCCAGCAGGACAGGGAACGAGCAGTACTTC.